Below, one T cell receptor beta chain is given with its context. Its antigen is still unknown. Per-base qualities were not stored, and no clone one base away is much larger. The data derive from a study of blood T cell repertoires in COVID-19 (TCRdb year 2020). Regarding the complete study: Samples covering the acute and convalescent phases of COVID-19 were provided by collaborators in the United States, Italy and Spain. The prospective study material was composed of cDNA or gDNA derived from T cells, B-cell-depleted T cells, or PBMCs. Subjects who had been exposed to COVID-19, were actively infected with it, or had recovered from it provided the deeply sampled blood TCRbeta repertoires that made up the dataset. The repertoires were made available in a free public database intended to serve as a resource for research on the immune response to SARS-CoV-2. Samples were obtained from the ongoing ImmuneRACE study (first 160 participants) and from about 1,300 subjects provided by 6 global collaborators. A de-identified subject ID, COVID-19 status, age in years and sex were almost always included in the sample metadata. HLA class I and class II types, where available, came from metadata supplied by the sample provider rather than from assay-based typing.

TCRbeta CDR3 regions were amplified from genomic DNA using the immunoSEQ Assay, a bias-controlled multiplex PCR. Per the source publication's procedure: Nucleated cell counts per sample were estimated from amplification of reference gene primers within the assay. To quantify the absolute abundance of each unique TCRbeta CDR3 rearrangement, sequence reads were collapsed and filtered. For each sample, productive Simpson clonality was calculated as the square root of Simpson's diversity index over productive rearrangements. This immuneACCESS table, as held by TCRdb, lists in-frame sequences with V and J called but not all clones. Of the missing ones, under half trace to an unresolved V gene in checked studies; the others have no known cause. V and J calls and clone size are given by that table; D and trimming were obtained from the DNA. The table for this sample lists around 140,000 clones; about 86% of them were counted only once. The ten biggest clones cover about 2.6% of the sample.

V and J are trimmed by 5 bases and 9 bases, and the gene matches miss 10 bases of the junction. The CDR3, from cysteine to phenylalanine, totals 14 residues. Of the read, only the CDR3 DNA is kept; its 42 bases are in frame from base 1. CDR1 MDHEN and CDR2 SYDVKM were looked up in the germline V gene. Participants in the prospective study were aged roughly 18 to 89 years, lived in about two dozen United States geographic areas, and enrolled through a virtual design. Cohort assignment in the prospective study relied on participant-reported clinical history from a screening survey and a study questionnaire. In the prospective study, mobile phlebotomists collected whole blood, serum and a nasopharyngeal or oropharyngeal swab from each participant. Prospective study participants could optionally give additional blood draws and questionnaires over an approximately two-month period. Prospective study blood samples were shipped either frozen or at room temperature before DNA extraction.

What the study reported, not specific to this receptor: Clinical and demographic metadata were provided uncurated, with the amount varying by source and participant.

The sequencing sample was made of PBMCs or T cells enriched from blood (not recorded which). The receptor's source is a man aged 40-50 years with acute COVID-19. The rearrangement joined TRBV28 to TRBJ1-5, with 7 bases matching TRBD1. CDR3 protein: CASSQRGPPRPQHF. The sequence in DNA is TGTGCCAGCAGTCAAAGGGGGCCCCCACGGCCCCAGCATTTT.